Each of the 13 T cell receptor beta chains below was sequenced from the same sample in a study of blood T cell repertoires in COVID-19. TCRdb's copy holds only in-frame clones and misses some; the assay was immunoSEQ multiplex PCR. This sample has around 100,000 clones; roughly nine tenths occur once, and the top ten carry around 6.9%. Sequencing was done on a sample of peripheral blood. Receptors originate from a young man in a cohort sampled during active COVID-19.

This chain joins TRBV6-4 and TRBJ2-4, with 8 bases aligning to TRBD1. The CDR3 length is 16 residues. Germline CDR1 is MRHNA and CDR2 is SNTAGT. Trimming removed 6 bases from V and 1 base from J; junction bases left unmatched: 8. For the CDR3, the DNA is TGTGCCAGCAGGGCCCAGGGGGCTCGGGCCAAAAACATTCAGTACTTC. It yields the protein CASRAQGARAKNIQYF.

The chain joins TRBV30 to TRBJ1-6; 9 bases align to TRBD1. This CDR3 is built from 15 residues. V was pared by 1 base and J by 7 bases, with 5 bases of the junction left unmatched. Germline CDR1 GTSNPN, CDR2 SVGIG (reference sequence). The CDR3 is CAWSASTGGNSPLHF. DNA for the CDR3: TGTGCCTGGAGTGCATCGACAGGGGGAAATTCACCCCTCCACTTT.

The chain employs TRBV5-1 and TRBJ1-1, with 7 bases matching TRBD1. The CDR3 totals 16 residues. CDR1 and CDR2 (germline): SGHRS, YFSETQ. V was clipped by 5 bases and J by 0 bases; unmatched bases: 10. The CDR3 spells CASSNAPGQLNTEAFF. CDR3 nucleotide sequence: TGCGCCAGCAGTAATGCTCCGGGACAGCTGAACACTGAAGCTTTCTTT. The full variable domain, its missing parts supplied by reference TRBV5-1 and TRBJ1-1, is KAGVTQTPRYLIKTRGQQVTLSCSPISGHRSVSWYQQTPGQGLQFLFEYFSETQRNKGNFPGRFSGRQFSNSRSEMNVSTLELGDSALYLCASSNAPGQLNTEAFFGQGTRLTVV.

The rearrangement uses TRBV30 and TRBJ2-5; D gene uncertain. The germline CDR1 and CDR2 sequences are GTSNPN and SVGIG (reference sequence). The CDR3 totals 12 residues. V lost 0 bases and J 4 bases, leaving 6 bases between the germline ends. The CDR3 sequence: CAWSVTGETQYF. The CDR3 nucleotides read TGTGCCTGGAGTGTAACGGGAGAGACCCAGTACTTC.

A single count supports this clone. The V gene is TRBV19, the J gene TRBJ1-5, with D hard to call. This CDR3 has 15 amino acids. V dropped 4 bases and J dropped 6 bases, with 16 bases sitting between them. Germline V gene lookup returns CDR1 LNHDA and CDR2 SQIVND (reference sequence). The CDR3 is CASSRVGSESQPQHF. The CDR3 DNA sequence: TGTGCCAGTAGTAGGGTCGGGTCCGAGTCTCAGCCCCAGCATTTT.

The genes are TRBV5-1 and TRBJ1-5, with D possibly being TRBD1 (5 bases). The CDR3 sequence is 15 residues long. V shed 1 base and J shed 3 bases, with 11 bases lying between them. Germline CDR1 SGHRS, CDR2 YFSETQ. The CDR3 loop reads CASSLSQGPNQPQHF. The CDR3 DNA follows: TGCGCCAGCAGCTTGAGCCAGGGCCCCAATCAGCCCCAGCATTTT.

This chain connects TRBV27 to TRBJ1-5; TRBD1 matches 9 bases. This CDR3 contains 16 residues. Germline-derived CDR1 and CDR2 are MNHEY and SMNVEV (reference sequence). Trimming removed 5 bases from V and 4 bases from J; junction bases left unmatched: 9. CDR3 DNA sequence: TGTGCCAGCAGTGCGCGGATCGGACAGGGGAATCAGCCCCAGCATTTT. This sequence encodes CASSARIGQGNQPQHF.

This clone occurred once. The chain combines TRBV19 with TRBJ2-2; a possible D gene is TRBD1 (6 bases). V lost 7 bases and J 5 bases, leaving 11 bases between the germline ends. Germline assignment: CDR1 LNHDA and CDR2 SQIVND (reference sequence). CDR3 length: 13 amino acids. The CDR3 region is CASMNRETGELFF. In DNA form, the CDR3 reads TGTGCCAGTATGAACAGGGAGACCGGGGAGCTGTTTTTT.

V is TRBV9 and J is TRBJ2-3; 12 bases are a match to TRBD2. Germline-derived CDR1 and CDR2 are SGDLS and YYNGEE. V lost 3 bases, J lost 1 base, and 9 bases stayed unmatched. This CDR3 has 18 amino acids. CDR3 DNA sequence: TGTGCCAGCAGCGCCCCCGGCCGACTAGCGGGGGGCACAGATACGCAGTATTTT. Amino acid sequence: CASSAPGRLAGGTDTQYF.

The chain joins TRBV5-1 to TRBJ1-4; 7 bases agree with TRBD1. V trimming: 1 base; J trimming: 7 bases; junction bases outside the gene matches: 1. The CDR3 is made up of 13 amino acids. CDR1 is SGHRS and CDR2 is YFSETQ in the germline V gene. The CDR3 loop reads CASSLTGAEKLFF. The CDR3 nucleotides read TGCGCCAGCAGCTTGACAGGGGCTGAAAAACTGTTTTTT.

The V call is TRBV9, the J call TRBJ2-1; D is perhaps TRBD2 (5 bases). The CDR3 is 19 residues long. Germline V gene lookup returns CDR1 SGDLS and CDR2 YYNGEE. V dropped 0 bases and J dropped 7 bases, with 26 bases sitting between them. CDR3 sequence reads: CASSVATPGYSPDGNEQFF. The CDR3 bases are TGTGCCAGCAGCGTAGCTACTCCGGGGTATTCTCCCGACGGGAATGAGCAGTTCTTC.

This clone was seen only once. The chain recombines TRBV30 with TRBJ2-1; a weak D match, TRBD2 (5 bases). The germline V gene encodes CDR1 GTSNPN and CDR2 SVGIG (reference sequence). The CDR3 totals 13 residues. V shed 3 bases and J shed 11 bases, with 17 bases lying between them. DNA for the CDR3: TGTGCCTGGAGGCCTATCTCCTTAGCGAAGCAGTTCTTC. This sequence encodes CAWRPISLAKQFF.

The rearrangement joins TRBV7-9 to TRBJ1-1, with 9 bases identical to TRBD1. The V gene's germline CDR1 is SEHNR and CDR2 FQNEAQ (reference sequence). The V gene end was trimmed by 4 bases and the J gene end by 10 bases; junction bases not matched to a gene: 4. This CDR3 comprises 12 residues. CDR3 amino acids: CASSSTGGGAFF. The CDR3 coding sequence is TGTGCCAGCAGCTCAACAGGGGGCGGAGCTTTCTTT.